The entry below gives a single T cell receptor beta chain sequence along with its context. The data originate from a study of T-cell memory formation after mild COVID-19. Constant-segment-primed 5'RACE gave TCR alpha and TCR beta cDNA libraries with sample barcodes and UMIs. TCRdb fed the 5' RACE reads into MiXCR, producing one record per CDR3 protein. The repertoire holds 200,000 to 250,000 distinct CDR3 sequences, approximately 10% seen once, with 3% to 4.5% in the top ten. The CDR3 has 13 amino acids. Trimming at V came to 6 bases and at J to 6 bases, leaving 3 bases not matched to a gene. Germline V lookup: CDR1 LGHDT, CDR2 YNNKEL (reference sequence).

The V and J genes are TRBV3-1 and TRBJ2-3; 10 nucleotides match TRBD1. This clonotype originated in a man aged 18 to 29 who had mild COVID-19 (a few samples of this study predate the infection). Cell type and time point are not known. Sequencing used PBMCs or a T cell subset sorted from them (not recorded which). CDR3 loop: CASRTGGRDTQYF. The CDR3 DNA reads TGTGCCAGCAGGACAGGGGGCCGGGATACGCAGTATTTT.